The entry below gives a single T cell receptor (beta chain) sequence along with its context. This entry is derived from a study of blood T cell repertoires in COVID-19. At the level of the study: Sites across the United States, Italy and Spain contributed samples from acute and convalescent COVID-19. Sources were T cells, B-cell-depleted T cells, or PBMCs; the material itself was cDNA or gDNA.

The CDR3 totals 16 residues. Germline V gives CDR1 SGHAT, CDR2 FQNNGV. Trimming cost V 4 bases and J 7 bases, with 22 bases left between them. As originally analysed: Amplification from reference gene primers served as the basis for estimated nucleated cell counts. Clones were read by immunoSEQ multiplex PCR, and TCRdb kept only the in-frame ones, dropping some. V and J calls and clone size are copied from that table; D and trimming were computed from the DNA. The sample shows 150,000 to 200,000 clones, under 80% of them seen only once. The genes are TRBV11-2 and TRBJ1-2; D possibly corresponds to TRBD1 (6 bases). This sequence originates from a woman over 75 with acute or convalescent COVID-19. Sequencing used peripheral blood. Written as DNA, the CDR3 is TGTGCCAGCAGCTGGAGGATGGACAGCACAGGAATTGGCTACACCTTC. It encodes CASSWRMDSTGIGYTF.